These 7 T cell receptor beta chains came from one sample sequenced in a study of patients and donors after allogeneic stem cell transplantation. TCRdb redid the calling of the RT-PCR reads with MiXCR, one entry per CDR3 protein. The profile shows 190,000 or so distinct CDR3 sequences, more than 35% of them singletons. Sequenced: blood, either unsorted or a sorted T cell fraction (not recorded which). The origin of the receptors is a human donor who was either an allogeneic HSCT recipient or a stem cell or donor lymphocyte infusion donor (not recorded which). It is not recorded whose cells these are; they may come from a transplant donor.

The rearrangement links TRBV12-3 or TRBV12-4 to TRBJ2-2; D call uncertain. Trimming removed 6 bases at V and 6 bases at J, with 17 bases between. This CDR3 has 15 amino acids. The CDR3 bases are TGTGCCAGCAGCCCGGTTTCCAGTAAGGCCGGGGAGCTGTTTTTT. This codes for CASSPVSSKAGELFF.

This clonotype has a handful of counts. The chain is built from TRBV27 and TRBJ2-1; D call uncertain. The CDR3 spans 11 residues. Germline lookup yields CDR1 MNHEY and CDR2 SMNVEV (reference sequence). V lost 0 bases and J 12 bases, leaving 6 bases between the germline ends. The CDR3 here is CASSLSGSQFF. The DNA of the CDR3 is TGTGCCAGCAGTTTATCTGGGTCGCAGTTCTTC.

The rearrangement uses TRBV20-1 and TRBJ2-1; possibly TRBD2 for D (6 bases). This CDR3 is built from 12 residues. Trimming stripped 6 bases from V and 9 bases from J, with 15 bases between. Germline CDR1 DFQATT, CDR2 SNEGSKA (reference sequence). The CDR3 region is CSAGQEGREQFF. DNA for the CDR3: TGCAGTGCAGGGCAGGAGGGCCGTGAGCAGTTCTTC.

The chain employs TRBV28 and TRBJ2-7; 10 bases fit TRBD2. The trim removed 5 bases at V and 4 bases at J, leaving 17 bases unmatched. This CDR3 contains 18 residues. The germline V gene has CDR1 MDHEN and CDR2 SYDVKM. The CDR3 coding sequence is TGTGCCAGCAGTCTTATTGGGTCGTCTAGCGGGAGAAGGTACGAGCAGTACTTC. It codes for CASSLIGSSSGRRYEQYF. Full variable domain (outside the CDR3, taken from reference TRBV28 and TRBJ2-7): DVKVTQSSRYLVKRTGEKVFLECVQDMDHENMFWYRQDPGLGLRLIYFSYDVKMKEKGDIPEGYSVSREKKERFSLILESASTNQTSMYLCASSLIGSSSGRRYEQYFGPGTRLTVT.

V is TRBV7-2 and J is TRBJ2-1, with TRBD2 identical over 15 bases. This CDR3 contains 16 residues. The germline CDR1 and CDR2 sequences are SGHTA and FQGNSA. Losses at the gene ends were 3 bases for V and 10 bases for J; bases not matched to a gene: 7. CDR3 protein: CASSLSTGLAGGEQFF. CDR3 sequence (DNA): TGTGCCAGCAGCTTGTCCACGGGACTAGCGGGAGGCGAGCAGTTCTTC.

The chain uses TRBV4-3 and TRBJ1-2; D not resolved. The CDR3 loop spans 15 amino acids. Deletions cut 0 bases from V and 8 bases from J, with 16 bases between. Germline V gene data show CDR1 as LGHNA and CDR2 as YSLEER. The DNA of the CDR3 is TGCGCCAGCAGCCAAGAAGAGACGGTCTATAGCGGCTACACCTTC. This gives the protein CASSQEETVYSGYTF.

The chain is built from TRBV7-9 and TRBJ1-2, with D possibly matching TRBD1 (6 bases). This CDR3 region has 15 residues. V lost 1 base and J lost 0, with 9 bases in between. Germline assignment: CDR1 SEHNR and CDR2 FQNEAQ (reference sequence). In DNA form, the CDR3 reads TGTGCCAGCAGCTTAGAACAGGGTTCTAACTATGGCTACACCTTC. Translation gives CASSLEQGSNYGYTF.